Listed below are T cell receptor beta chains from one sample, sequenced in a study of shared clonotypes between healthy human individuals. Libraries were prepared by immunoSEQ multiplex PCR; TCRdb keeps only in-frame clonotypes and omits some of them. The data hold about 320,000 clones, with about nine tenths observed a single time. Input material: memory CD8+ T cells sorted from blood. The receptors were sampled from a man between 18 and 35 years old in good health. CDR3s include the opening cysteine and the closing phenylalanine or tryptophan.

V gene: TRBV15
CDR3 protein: CATSSWDSIYNEQFF

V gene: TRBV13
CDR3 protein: CASSSGGGAYGYTF

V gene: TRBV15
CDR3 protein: CATSRLTAYSYEQYF

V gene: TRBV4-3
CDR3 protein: CASSQEVGAGYNEQFF

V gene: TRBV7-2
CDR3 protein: CASSLWATRSYEQYF

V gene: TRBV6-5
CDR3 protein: CASTTARGDEQYF

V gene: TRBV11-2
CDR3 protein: CASSLVRLAVNTGELFF

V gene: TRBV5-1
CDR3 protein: CASSWYRSLNYGYTF

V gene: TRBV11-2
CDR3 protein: CASSPMGAGGAFF

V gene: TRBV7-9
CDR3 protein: CASSLFLGELFF

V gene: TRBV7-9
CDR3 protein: CASSLGPGNYNEQFF

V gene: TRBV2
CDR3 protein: CASSTGLAEITGELFF

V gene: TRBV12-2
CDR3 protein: CASRLDCGHTGELFF

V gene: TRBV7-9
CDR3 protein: CASSLVLETQYF

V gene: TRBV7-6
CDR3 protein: CASSLEGLAFGQETQYF

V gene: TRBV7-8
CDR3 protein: CASSFKTPRAGELFF

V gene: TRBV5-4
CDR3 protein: CASSFSTSSGNTIYF

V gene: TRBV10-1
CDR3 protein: CASSESRNFRQARGGGGYTF

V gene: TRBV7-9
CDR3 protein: CASTPVDTTTNYGYTF

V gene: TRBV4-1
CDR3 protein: CASSQVVTGIYGYTF

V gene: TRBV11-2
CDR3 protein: CASSLGRRYYGYTF

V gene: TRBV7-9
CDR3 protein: CASGGHTKETQYF

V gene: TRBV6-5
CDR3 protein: CASSSDRENTGELFF

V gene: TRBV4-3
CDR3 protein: CASSHLDREGGELFF

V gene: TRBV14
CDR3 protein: CASSQEFYGTNYGYTF

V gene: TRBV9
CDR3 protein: CASSADSNYGYTF

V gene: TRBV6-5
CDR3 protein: CASSYSQGSGYTF

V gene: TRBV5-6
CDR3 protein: CASSRTQVNTEAFF

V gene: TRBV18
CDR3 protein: CASSPPWQQETQYF

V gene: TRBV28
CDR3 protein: CASSSLSSQGYEAFF

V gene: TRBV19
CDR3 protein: CASSIVSVNYGYTF

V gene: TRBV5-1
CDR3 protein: CASSRGWTGGEETQYF

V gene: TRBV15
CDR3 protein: CATSRIPQGREEKLFF

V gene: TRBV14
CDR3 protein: CASSPWGNEQFF

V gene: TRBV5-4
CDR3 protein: CASTGQGAPGSYEQYF

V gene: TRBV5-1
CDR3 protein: CASSFSLERAADTQYF

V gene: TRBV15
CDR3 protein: CATSRVPGTGSPLHF

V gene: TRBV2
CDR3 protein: CASSDRLGKGEKLFF

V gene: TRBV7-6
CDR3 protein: CASSSGQGNGYTF

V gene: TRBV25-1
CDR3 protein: CASSEGMVFWDSSYEQYF

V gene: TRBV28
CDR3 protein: CASSSKKTQYF

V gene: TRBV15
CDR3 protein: CATSREDQGPYNSPLHF